Below are 10 T cell receptor beta chains sequenced from a single sample in a study of T cells in Graves' hyperthyroidism and ophthalmopathy. Template material for amplifying TCR beta CDR3 regions consisted of RNA transcripts. Primed by the HTBI set, a first-round RT-PCR was run on the TCR CDR3. TCRdb re-called the multiplex PCR reads with MiXCR, one entry per CDR3 protein. The sample carries more than 500,000 distinct CDR3 sequences, around 46% recorded once. The sample comprised peripheral blood or thyroid tissue (not recorded which). These receptors were collected from an adult woman with Graves' disease, either hyperthyroidism or ophthalmopathy (not recorded which).

There are a few counts of this clonotype. V is TRBV10-3 and J is TRBJ2-7, with TRBD1 identical over 7 bases. V gave up 7 bases and J gave up 3 bases; unmatched junction bases: 9. From germline, CDR1 is ENHRY and CDR2 SYGVKD. The CDR3 extends over 14 amino acids. CDR3 DNA: TGTGCCATCAACGACGACCGACAGGGCTACGAGCAGTACTTC. Translating gives CAINDDRQGYEQYF.

J is TRBJ1-2 and V is TRBV7-9; D not resolved. The CDR3 is 15 amino acids. Germline CDR1 reads SEHNR; CDR2 reads FQNEAQ (reference sequence). Trimming cost V 3 bases and J 5 bases, with 16 bases left between them. In DNA, the CDR3 is TGTGCCAGCAGCTTCATCAGTTCAAAATCTTATGGCTACACCTTC. It codes for CASSFISSKSYGYTF.

Comments on this clonotype: Its ends do not fully match the called genes, so a read error is possible. This chain joins TRBV25-1 and TRBJ1-2; TRBD1 matches 9 bases. The germline gives CDR1 MGHDK, CDR2 SYGVNS. There are 14 residues in the CDR3. The CDR3 DNA sequence: TGTGCCAGCAGATGGATACAGGGGGCGAGTGGCCACACCTTC. Translation: CASRWIQGASGHTF.

Details on this clonotype: A read error may produce the germline difference seen at one junction end. This rearrangement joins TRBV5-1 to TRBJ1-2; D unclear. The CDR3 is made up of 12 amino acids. Looked up from germline, CDR1 is SGHRS and CDR2 is YFSETQ. The CDR3: CASSSPGRGYTF. The CDR3 DNA reads TGTGCCAGCAGTTCTCCCGGGCGTGGCTACACCTTC.

This sequence joins TRBV7-9 and TRBJ1-5; D remains unclear. Germline V gives CDR1 SEHNR, CDR2 FQNEAQ (reference sequence). The CDR3 spans 13 residues. With 5 bases removed from V and 8 bases from J, the gap between germline ends came to 13 bases. DNA of the CDR3: TGTGCCAGCAGCAGATCCCGTCCTAAGCCCCAGCATTTT. It specifies CASSRSRPKPQHF.

This chain uses TRBV4-1 with TRBJ1-5, with 12 nucleotides matching TRBD1. In germline, CDR1 is MGHRA, CDR2 YSYEKL. The CDR3 totals 17 residues. The V segment lost 3 bases and the J segment 4 bases; nucleotides outside the gene matches: 7. The CDR3: CASSQMPGQGANQPQHF. CDR3 bases: TGCGCCAGCAGCCAGATGCCGGGACAGGGGGCTAATCAGCCCCAGCATTTT.

V usage is TRBV9 and J usage is TRBJ1-6, with D hard to call. The CDR3 runs to 14 residues. The V gene's germline CDR1 is SGDLS and CDR2 YYNGEE. With 4 bases removed from V and 6 bases from J, the gap between germline ends came to 11 bases. CDR3 sequence: CASSLELGNSPLHF. The CDR3 nucleotides are TGTGCCAGCAGCCTGGAACTGGGTAATTCACCCCTCCACTTT.

V is TRBV10-2 and J is TRBJ2-5; D perhaps matches TRBD1 (6 bases). Germline values: CDR1 WSHSY, CDR2 SAAADI. V was trimmed by 0 bases and J by 9 bases, leaving 20 bases between them. The CDR3 consists of 16 residues. CDR3 protein: CASSESSGGGGQPQYF. CDR3 nucleotide sequence: TGCGCCAGCAGTGAGTCGAGTGGGGGCGGCGGTCAGCCCCAGTACTTC.

On this clonotype: A read error is possible here, since a much larger clone lies one base away. The V gene is TRBV6-5, the J gene TRBJ2-7; D might be TRBD1 (6 bases). The CDR3 has 11 residues. Germline assignment: CDR1 MNHEY and CDR2 SVGAGI. V lost 8 bases to trimming and J lost 6 bases, with 11 bases between them. DNA of the CDR3: TGTGCCAGCGGTCCAGGGGTCGAGCAGTACTTC. It is translated as CASGPGVEQYF.

Turning to this clonotype: It may be a read error: a sequence one base away is much more abundant. V usage is TRBV5-1 and J usage is TRBJ1-3; 9 bases map to TRBD1. In germline, CDR1 is SGHRS, CDR2 YFSETQ. The CDR3 covers 17 residues. The CDR3 spells CASSDPTGGFSGDTIYF. CDR3 DNA: TGCGCCAGCAGCGACCCGACAGGGGGATTCTCTGGAGACACCATATATTTT.